What follows are 13 T cell receptor beta chains derived from one specimen sequenced in a study of OX40 agonist ivuxolimab in advanced cancers. Using immunoSEQ multiplex PCR, the repertoire was profiled, and TCRdb retains in-frame clones only, with some absent. The sample includes about 23,000 clones, about 76% of them seen just once. This material consisted of CD4+ or CD8+ T cells sorted from blood, taken in a trial of the OX40 agonist ivuxolimab. Receptors were obtained from an adult with an advanced solid tumor such as melanoma, head and neck, liver or kidney cancer.

The V and J genes are TRBV7-3 and TRBJ1-2, with 8 positions matching TRBD1. Trimming at V came to 5 bases and at J to 7 bases, leaving 9 bases not matched to a gene. This CDR3 comprises 14 residues. CDR1 and CDR2 (germline): SGHTA, FQGTGA. CDR3 nucleotides: TGTGCCAGCAGCCCCCACGGACAGGGCGGTGGCTACACCTTC. It encodes CASSPHGQGGGYTF. The full variable domain, its missing parts supplied by reference TRBV7-3 and TRBJ1-2, is GAGVSQTPSNKVTEKGKYVELRCDPISGHTALYWYRQSLGQGPEFLIYFQGTGAADDSGLPNDRFFAVRPEGSVSTLKIQRTERGDSAVYLCASSPHGQGGGYTFGSGTRLTVV.

The CDR3 DNA reads as TGCAGCGTTGGAGGTTTGACCTACGAGCAGTACTTC. Its protein is CSVGGLTYEQYF. This rearrangement joins TRBV29-1 to TRBJ2-7; D is unclear. Germline V gene lookup returns CDR1 SQVTM and CDR2 ANQGSEA. The germline V and J ends were trimmed by 4 bases and 2 bases, with 9 bases remaining between them. The CDR3 spans 12 residues.

This clone was recorded once. This chain connects TRBV11-3 to TRBJ2-1; 7 bases fit TRBD2. Germline assignment: CDR1 SGHNT and CDR2 YENEEA. The CDR3 spans 15 residues. Trimming cost V 1 base and J 13 bases; bases outside gene matches: 13. CDR3 sequence: CASSLGLGASGRQFF. The CDR3 DNA reads as TGTGCCAGCAGCTTAGGCCTCGGGGCTAGCGGTAGACAGTTCTTC.

The V call is TRBV15, the J call TRBJ1-5; possible D gene TRBD1, 5 bases. The V end lost 0 bases, the J end lost 5 bases, and 11 bases lay between the germline ends. This CDR3 has 15 amino acids. The germline gives CDR1 LNHNV, CDR2 YYDKDF (reference sequence). This CDR3 is CATSRDPTADQPQHF. CDR3 DNA: TGTGCCACCAGCAGAGATCCGACAGCAGATCAGCCCCAGCATTTT.

Only one count was recorded for this clone. The rearrangement links TRBV6-1 to TRBJ2-7, with D unresolved. The V end was cut by 7 bases, the J end by 1 base, with 14 bases between. Germline CDR1 MNHNS, CDR2 SASEGT. The CDR3 has 14 amino acids. The CDR3 loop reads CASTRRLGSYEQYF. The CDR3 nucleotides read TGTGCCAGCACACGCCGACTCGGATCCTACGAGCAGTACTTC.

This chain connects TRBV30 to TRBJ2-7; D may be TRBD2 (5 bases). This CDR3 is built from 12 residues. V dropped 1 base and J dropped 5 bases, with 9 bases sitting between them. From germline, CDR1 is GTSNPN and CDR2 SVGIG (reference sequence). Written as DNA, the CDR3 is TGTGCCTGGAGTGGAGGGCAGAACGAGCAGTACTTC. It yields the protein CAWSGGQNEQYF. The full variable domain, completed using reference TRBV30 and TRBJ2-7, is SQTIHQWPATLVQPVGSPLSLECTVEGTSNPNLYWYRQAAGRGLQLLFYSVGIGQISSEVPQNLSASRPQDRQFILSSKKLLLSDSGFYLCAWSGGQNEQYFGPGTRLTVT.

This rearrangement joins TRBV7-8 to TRBJ2-1, with 10 bases lining up with TRBD2. V was pared by 6 bases and J by 6 bases, with 8 bases of the junction left unmatched. CDR3 length: 15 amino acids. In germline, CDR1 is SGHVS, CDR2 FQNEAQ. CDR3 in DNA: TGTGCCAGCAGTATCAGCGGGAGGGCCCGCAATGAGCAGTTCTTC. Protein: CASSISGRARNEQFF. The full variable domain, completed using reference TRBV7-8 and TRBJ2-1, is GAGVSQSPRYKVAKRGQDVALRCDPISGHVSLFWYQQALGQGPEFLTYFQNEAQLDKSGLPSDRFFAERPEGSVSTLKIQRTQQEDSAVYLCASSISGRARNEQFFGPGTRLTVL.

V is TRBV15 and J is TRBJ1-5; D unresolved. The CDR3 length is 15 residues. Trimming pared 1 base from V and 6 bases from J, leaving 13 bases between. From germline, CDR1 is LNHNV and CDR2 YYDKDF (reference sequence). CDR3 amino acids: CATSRAGGMGQPQHF. The CDR3 DNA reads TGTGCCACCAGCAGAGCCGGCGGTATGGGTCAGCCCCAGCATTTT.

This CDR3 reads CASTLGTGLYNEQFF. The CDR3 DNA is TGTGCCAGTACCCTTGGGACAGGACTCTACAATGAGCAGTTCTTC. The chain has TRBV19 and TRBJ2-1, with 8 bases that match TRBD1. The CDR3 contains 15 residues. Trimming cost V 7 bases and J 3 bases; bases outside gene matches: 8. Germline V CDR1 and CDR2: LNHDA, SQIVND (reference sequence). Variable domain in full (rest from reference TRBV19 and TRBJ2-1): DGGITQSPKYLFRKEGQNVTLSCEQNLNHDAMYWYRQDPGQGLRLIYYSQIVNDFQKGDIAEGYSVSREKKESFPLTVTSAQKNPTAFYLCASTLGTGLYNEQFFGPGTRLTVL.

The chain carries TRBV28 and TRBJ1-1; the D gene is possibly TRBD1 (5 bases). V was pared by 6 bases and J by 9 bases, with 20 bases between. Germline V lookup: CDR1 MDHEN, CDR2 SYDVKM. The CDR3 loop spans 14 amino acids. The CDR3 reads CASSPPGGTDKAFF. The CDR3 coding sequence is TGTGCCAGCAGCCCACCTGGAGGGACTGATAAAGCTTTCTTT.

The chain recombines TRBV7-6 with TRBJ2-7; D might be TRBD1 (7 bases). The ends were cut back, 0 bases at V and 3 bases at J, with 12 bases in the middle. The CDR3 runs to 15 residues. CDR1 and CDR2 from the germline V gene are SGHVS and FNYEAQ. CDR3 DNA sequence: TGTGCCAGCAGCTTAGCCAGGGGGGTTGGCTACGAGCAGTACTTC. This translates into CASSLARGVGYEQYF.

The chain carries TRBV7-6 and TRBJ2-5, with D possibly TRBD1 on 6 matching bases. Per the germline V gene, CDR1 is SGHVS and CDR2 is FNYEAQ. This CDR3 is 14 amino acids long. V was clipped by 5 bases and J by 7 bases, with 17 bases between them. CDR3 residues: CASSERGISGTQYF. CDR3 nucleotides: TGTGCCAGCAGCGAAAGGGGGATATCTGGGACCCAGTACTTC.

The CDR3 here is CASSQDAPRGANEQFF. CDR3 sequence (DNA): TGCGCCAGCAGCCAAGACGCCCCGAGGGGGGCGAATGAGCAGTTCTTC. The genes are TRBV4-3 and TRBJ2-1; D possibly uses TRBD1 or TRBD2 (6 bases each). V was cut by 0 bases and J by 7 bases, with 16 bases left in between. CDR1 and CDR2 from the germline V gene are LGHNA and YSLEER. The CDR3 is made up of 16 amino acids.